What follows are 30 T cell receptor beta chains derived from one specimen sequenced in a study of post-analysis software for immune sequencing data (dated by TCRdb to 2014 to 2015). The investigation overall reported the following: Significantly higher frequencies in patients than in controls were found for a handful of TRBV segments, including TRBV5-6, TRBV5-1 and TRBV20-1.

Antigen specificity for these receptors is unknown. Libraries were constructed by PCR. The sequencer was an Illumina HiSeq 2500. Unique molecular identifiers were incorporated into TCR beta cDNA libraries to reduce PCR and sequencing biases. Using fastp trimming at Q25 and MiXCR clonotype assembly, TCRdb reanalyzed the public sequencing data and kept in-frame beta chains. CDR3 protein sequences are deduplicated, and each keeps its most common genes and DNA. The sample data list around 700,000 distinct CDR3 sequences, and 55% to 70% of these were observed just once. Around 11% of the sample is in the top ten clones. Sequencing input: blood. The receptors stem from a girl under 10 years old with multiple sclerosis.

The chain recombines TRBV28 with TRBJ2-6; tentatively, D is TRBD1 or TRBD2 (6 bases each). The ends were cut back, 2 bases at V and 4 bases at J, with 12 bases in the middle. This CDR3 has 16 residues. Germline V gives CDR1 MDHEN, CDR2 SYDVKM. The CDR3, as DNA: TGTGCCAGCAGTTTAAGGGGGGCTAAAGGGGCCAACGTCCTGACTTTC. Amino acid sequence: CASSLRGAKGANVLTF.

The chain employs TRBV10-3 and TRBJ2-5, with a tentative D call TRBD2 (5 bases). The CDR3 totals 13 residues. V lost 8 bases, J lost 3 bases, and 13 bases lay in between. Germline V CDR1 and CDR2: ENHRY, SYGVKD. CDR3 region: CAIALGGKETQYF. The DNA of the CDR3 is TGTGCCATCGCCCTAGGAGGAAAAGAGACCCAGTACTTC.

The rearrangement links TRBV4-1 to TRBJ2-4; D may match TRBD1 or TRBD2 (6 bases each). Germline loops: CDR1 MGHRA, CDR2 YSYEKL. The germline V and J ends were trimmed by 1 base and 1 base, with 11 bases remaining between them. The CDR3 runs 16 residues. Written as DNA, the CDR3 is TGCGCCAGCAGCCAAGGAGGAGGGGGGGCCAAAAACATTCAGTACTTC. Amino acid sequence: CASSQGGGGAKNIQYF.

The chain has TRBV20-1 and TRBJ2-3; 8 bases are a match to TRBD1. Trimming cost V 3 bases and J 4 bases; bases outside gene matches: 6. There are 14 residues in the CDR3. Germline V gives CDR1 DFQATT, CDR2 SNEGSKA (reference sequence). CDR3 coding DNA: TGCAGTGCTAGTGCAGGGGGCATCGCAGATACGCAGTATTTT. The encoded protein is CSASAGGIADTQYF.

The genes are TRBV11-2 and TRBJ2-1; perhaps TRBD2 as D (6 bases). Germline V gene lookup returns CDR1 SGHAT and CDR2 FQNNGV. Trimming cost V 0 bases and J 9 bases, with 15 bases left between them. This CDR3 has 15 residues. The CDR3 here is CASSLDGTPFGEQFF. Written as DNA, the CDR3 is TGTGCCAGCAGCTTAGATGGGACTCCTTTCGGTGAGCAGTTCTTC.

The V gene is TRBV7-9, the J gene TRBJ2-5; weak D call: TRBD2 (5 bases). Trimming pared 5 bases from V and 0 bases from J, leaving 10 bases between. CDR1 is SEHNR, CDR2 FQNEAQ, per germline (reference sequence). CDR3 length: 14 residues. The chain's CDR3 is CASSTGKYQETQYF. The CDR3 coding sequence is TGTGCCAGCAGCACGGGAAAGTACCAAGAGACCCAGTACTTC.

The chain is built from TRBV29-1 and TRBJ2-4, with D tentatively TRBD1 (5 bases). Judging by the DNA end, TRBJ2-7 fits better; the J call may be wrong. This CDR3 is built from 13 residues. CDR1 is SQVTM and CDR2 is ANQGSEA in the germline V gene. The DNA of the CDR3 is TGCAGCGTTGAGGTCTCCCTTAGGGGCGAGCAGTACTTC. Protein: CSVEVSLRGEQYF.

The rearrangement joins TRBV6-5 to TRBJ2-5; D gene uncertain. The V gene lost 1 base and the J gene lost 0 bases, with 15 bases spanning the gap. The CDR3 extends over 17 amino acids. In germline, CDR1 is MNHEY, CDR2 SVGAGI. The CDR3 DNA sequence: TGTGCCAGCAGTTACTTGACCCCGACATTGAACCAAGAGACCCAGTACTTC. The encoded protein is CASSYLTPTLNQETQYF.

This clonotype was found once. This chain uses TRBV21-1 with TRBJ1-2; the table's D call, TRBD1, has no DNA check behind it. TRBV21-1 is a known pseudogene. The CDR3 covers 16 residues. This CDR3 reads CASSNRAEPAPYGYTF. CDR3 sequence (DNA): TGTGCCAGCAGCAACAGGGCAGAGCCAGCCCCTTATGGCTACACCTTC.

V is TRBV5-6 and J is TRBJ1-1; 12 bases line up with TRBD1. The germline CDR1 and CDR2 sequences are SGHDT and YYEEEE. The CDR3 has 15 amino acids. Trimming at V came to 4 bases and at J to 5 bases, leaving 6 bases not matched to a gene. This CDR3 reads CASSPGTGGKTEAFF. The CDR3 DNA follows: TGTGCCAGCAGCCCTGGGACAGGGGGCAAGACTGAAGCTTTCTTT.

This clonotype was picked up a small number of times. V usage is TRBV12-3 or TRBV12-4 and J usage is TRBJ1-4; D gene unclear. The CDR3 is 11 amino acids. The V end was cut by 3 bases, the J end by 16 bases, with 12 bases between. CDR3 DNA sequence: TGTGCCAGCAGTTTGGGCACCCAGCGGTTTTTT. Protein: CASSLGTQRFF.

The CDR3 coding sequence is TGTGCCAGCAGATTCTCCACGAGTCCCGTTCAGATCCACTACGGGCAGTACTTC. Translating it yields CASRFSTSPVQIHYGQYF. The rearrangement links TRBV3-1 to TRBJ2-5; no clear D. The CDR3 contains 18 residues. V lost 6 bases and J 11 bases, leaving 34 bases between the germline ends. The germline CDR1 and CDR2 sequences are LGHDT and YNNKEL (reference sequence).

This clonotype was counted only a few times. This chain uses TRBV9 with TRBJ2-3; tentative D call: TRBD2 (5 bases). Germline V CDR1 and CDR2: SGDLS, YYNGEE. V was clipped by 2 bases and J by 6 bases, with 13 bases between them. The CDR3 is 14 residues long. CDR3 sequence reads: CASSVSTRGDTQYF. In nucleotides, the CDR3 is TGTGCCAGCAGCGTTAGCACCCGAGGGGATACGCAGTATTTT.

The V call is TRBV12-3 or TRBV12-4, the J call TRBJ2-1; TRBD2 matches at 14 bases. The V and J ends lost 5 bases and 10 bases, in that order; junction bases with no gene match: 7. The CDR3 contains 15 residues. CDR3 residues: CASSPKGLAGVEQFF. The CDR3 DNA reads as TGTGCCAGCAGTCCCAAGGGACTAGCGGGGGTAGAGCAGTTCTTC.

The rearrangement links TRBV7-7 to TRBJ2-1, with 7 bases aligning to TRBD1. Per the germline V gene, CDR1 is SSHAT and CDR2 is FNYEAQ (reference sequence). The CDR3 runs to 13 residues. J gave up 9 bases and V 5 bases, and 7 bases lay outside the gene matches. CDR3 DNA: TGTGCCAGCAGCCTCCAGAGGGACAGTGAGCAGTTCTTC. Protein: CASSLQRDSEQFF. The complete variable domain, with remaining parts taken from reference TRBV7-7 and TRBJ2-1, reads GAGVSQSPRYKVTKRGQDVTLRCDPISSHATLYWYQQALGQGPEFLTYFNYEAQPDKSGLPSDRFSAERPEGSISTLTIQRTEQRDSAMYRCASSLQRDSEQFFGPGTRLTVL.

This chain links TRBV7-9 with TRBJ2-3; TRBD2 agrees at 10 bases. Germline V gives CDR1 SEHNR, CDR2 FQNEAQ (reference sequence). The V segment lost 4 bases and the J segment 5 bases; nucleotides outside the gene matches: 6. The CDR3 contains 15 residues. CDR3 region: CASSSSGRPGDTQYF. The CDR3 coding sequence is TGTGCCAGCAGCTCTAGCGGGAGACCGGGAGATACGCAGTATTTT.

This chain connects TRBV5-1 to TRBJ2-1, with a tentative D call TRBD2 (6 bases). The CDR3 is 13 residues long. Germline V CDR1 and CDR2: SGHRS, YFSETQ. Trimming left V 7 bases short and J 6 bases short, with 14 bases between. CDR3 bases: TGCGCCAGCCAATTAGCGGACCGCAATGAGCAGTTCTTC. It translates to CASQLADRNEQFF.

The chain links TRBV29-1 to TRBJ2-1, with 11 bases matching TRBD2. The CDR3 runs 14 residues. After removal of 3 bases from V and 7 bases from J, the junction contained 5 bases not matched to a gene. Germline CDR1 SQVTM, CDR2 ANQGSEA. CDR3 DNA sequence: TGCAGCGTTGAGTCCGGACTAGCGGGTAATGAGCAGTTCTTC. Protein product: CSVESGLAGNEQFF.

The CDR3 DNA reads as TGCAGTCCGACCGATATGGGGAGCTCCTACAATGAGCAGTTCTTC. As protein: CSPTDMGSSYNEQFF. This chain uses TRBV20-1 with TRBJ2-1, with a possible D match to TRBD2 (5 bases). Germline CDR1 is DFQATT and CDR2 is SNEGSKA (reference sequence). The CDR3 totals 15 residues. The V end lost 8 bases, the J end lost 0 bases, and 17 bases lay between the germline ends.

The CDR3 DNA reads as TGCAGCGTTCAGACAGGGAAGAGAGCCAATGAGCAGTTCTTC. Translation gives CSVQTGKRANEQFF. The V and J genes are TRBV29-1 and TRBJ2-1; 7 nucleotides agree with TRBD1. This CDR3 has 14 residues. CDR1 is SQVTM, CDR2 ANQGSEA, per germline. With V trimmed by 5 bases and J by 6 bases, 10 bases remained unmatched.

The chain carries TRBV9 and TRBJ2-7; tentatively, D is TRBD1 (6 bases). The germline CDR1 and CDR2 sequences are SGDLS and YYNGEE. The V end was cut by 4 bases, the J end by 3 bases, with 8 bases between. CDR3 size: 12 residues. The CDR3 region has the DNA TGTGCCAGCAGCAAGACAGGCTACGAGCAGTACTTC. Translating it yields CASSKTGYEQYF. The full variable domain, with the rest looked up from reference TRBV9 and TRBJ2-7, is DSGVTQTPKHLITATGQRVTLRCSPRSGDLSVYWYQQSLDQGLQFLIQYYNGEERAKGNILERFSAQQFPDLHSELNLSSLELGDSALYFCASSKTGYEQYFGPGTRLTVT.

This clonotype showed up just once. The chain employs TRBV5-6 and TRBJ2-7, with 8 bases aligning to TRBD1. The CDR3 is 16 amino acids. CDR1 is SGHDT, CDR2 YYEEEE, per germline. With V trimmed by 0 bases and J by 0 bases, 5 bases remained unmatched. CDR3 in DNA: TGTGCCAGCAGCTTGGGACAGGGGACATTCTCCTACGAGCAGTACTTC. Translating it yields CASSLGQGTFSYEQYF. Using reference TRBV5-6 and TRBJ2-7 for the parts outside the CDR3, the full variable domain is DAGVTQSPTHLIKTRGQQVTLRCSPKSGHDTVSWYQQALGQGPQFIFQYYEEEERQRGNFPDRFSGHQFPNYSSELNVNALLLGDSALYLCASSLGQGTFSYEQYFGPGTRLTVT.

This sequence joins TRBV18 and TRBJ2-5; maybe TRBD1 (5 bases). The CDR3 has 12 residues. V was trimmed by 7 bases and J by 3 bases, leaving 9 bases between them. The germline gives CDR1 KGHSH, CDR2 LQKENI. For the CDR3, the DNA is TGTGCCAGCTTAGGGGCCGAAGAGACCCAGTACTTC. Translating it yields CASLGAEETQYF. The full variable domain, in which reference TRBV18 and TRBJ2-5 provide the parts outside the CDR3, is NAGVMQNPRHLVRRRGQEARLRCSPMKGHSHVYWYRQLPEEGLKFMVYLQKENIIDESGMPKERFSAEFPKEGPSILRIQQVVRGDSAAYFCASLGAEETQYFGPGTRLLVL.

This clonotype turned up a few times. V is TRBV20-1 and J is TRBJ2-1; D is uncertain. V was clipped by 0 bases and J by 2 bases, with 8 bases between them. Germline CDR1 and CDR2: DFQATT and SNEGSKA (reference sequence). This CDR3 has 14 amino acids. The CDR3 coding sequence is TGCAGTGCTAGAGAGTTAGGAGCCTACAATGAGCAGTTCTTC. Amino acids: CSARELGAYNEQFF.

CDR3 amino acids: CSVELLTYNEQYF. CDR3 DNA: TGCAGCGTTGAACTTCTCACTTACAATGAGCAGTACTTC. The chain has TRBV29-1 and TRBJ2-1; D gene unclear. The J call may not be correct, given that the DNA end is closer to TRBJ2-7. The germline gives CDR1 SQVTM, CDR2 ANQGSEA. There are 13 residues in the CDR3.

This chain joins TRBV29-1 and TRBJ1-1, with D tentatively TRBD1 (5 bases). Trimming pared 4 bases from V and 0 bases from J, leaving 9 bases between. This CDR3 spans 13 amino acids. CDR1 and CDR2 (germline): SQVTM, ANQGSEA. The CDR3 loop reads CSVGQLMNTEAFF. CDR3 DNA sequence: TGCAGCGTTGGACAGCTCATGAACACTGAAGCTTTCTTT.

The chain combines TRBV27 with TRBJ1-5, with D possibly matching TRBD1 (5 bases). The length of the CDR3 is 16 residues. V was trimmed by 2 bases and J by 2 bases, leaving 13 bases between them. The germline CDR1 and CDR2 sequences are MNHEY and SMNVEV (reference sequence). The chain's CDR3 is CASSLLGVKGNQPQHF. The CDR3 DNA follows: TGTGCCAGCAGTTTACTAGGGGTTAAGGGCAATCAGCCCCAGCATTTT.

In this sample, this clonotype turned up once. Compared with germline, one end of the junction differs, possibly owing to a read error. This chain links TRBV20-1 with TRBJ2-1, with D tentatively TRBD1 or TRBD2 (5 bases each). The CDR3 spans 14 residues. Per germline, CDR1 DFQATT and CDR2 SNEGSKA (reference sequence). CDR3 nucleotides: TGCGGTGCCAAGAGGGGAAGCTCCTACAATGAGCAGTTCTTC. Protein: CGAKRGSSYNEQFF.

The gene calls are TRBV20-1 and TRBJ2-4; unclear D gene. The CDR3 has 15 residues. Germline CDR1 reads DFQATT; CDR2 reads SNEGSKA (reference sequence). Trimming cost V 1 base and J 0 bases, with 10 bases left between them. The CDR3 region has the DNA TGCAGTGCTAGAGTTAACTCCTTAGCCAAAAACATTCAGTACTTC. Translated, it gives CSARVNSLAKNIQYF.

V gene TRBV3-1 combines with J gene TRBJ1-1, with D hard to call. This CDR3 comprises 18 residues. Trimming stripped 1 base from V and 0 bases from J, with 18 bases between. Germline assignment: CDR1 LGHDT and CDR2 YNNKEL (reference sequence). The CDR3 nucleotides read TGTGCCAGCAGCCAAGCCTATTCCCGGGTCACCATGAACACTGAAGCTTTCTTT. Residues: CASSQAYSRVTMNTEAFF.